This TCR beta chain was sequenced during a study of PD-1 blockade in classical Hodgkin lymphoma. Whole-study findings and limits: Only CD4+ TCR diversity, not CD8+, had risen significantly by C4D1. Individuals who commenced nivolumab within less than 1 year of ASCT were excluded. Healthy donors reportedly exceeded newly diagnosed patients in baseline TCR diversity. Patients with a complete response exhibited baseline diversity comparable to newly diagnosed patients.

Profiling relied on immunoSEQ multiplex PCR, and the TCRdb table lists in-frame clones only, not all of them. The repertoire consists of approximately 70,000 clones, with roughly 91% occurring once and the leading ten covering about 7.8%. Relapse after autologous stem cell transplantation occurred in every patient, and brentuximab vedotin exposure varied. The ends were cut back, 0 bases at V and 2 bases at J, with 12 bases in the middle. CDR1 is SGDLS, CDR2 YYNGEE, per germline. This CDR3 is 15 amino acids long. A remark on this clone: Antigen specificity is unknown.

This specimen consisted of peripheral blood mononuclear cells (PBMCs), obtained at baseline. This sequence joins TRBV9 and TRBJ2-7; D could derive from TRBD1 or TRBD2 (5 bases each). This TCR was sampled from a human donor with classical Hodgkin lymphoma. DNA for the CDR3: TGTGCCAGCAGCGTAGGTTGGGGACCAACCTACGAGCAGTACTTC. Encoded protein: CASSVGWGPTYEQYF.